The 27 T cell receptor beta chains below all came from one sample that was sequenced in a study of T cell clonality in common variable immunodeficiency. TCRdb keeps only in-frame clones here, not all; method: immunoSEQ multiplex PCR. The sample is made up of approximately 37,000 clones, none counted only once. The specimen was peripheral blood mononuclear cells. Every receptor here comes from a person between 18 and 75 years old in good health.

This clone turned up a few times. The read falls 3 residues short of the CDR3 end, and the missing part is taken from the germline J gene. The chain has TRBV5-1 and TRBJ1-4; perhaps TRBD1 as D (6 bases). This CDR3 is 15 amino acids long. Germline CDR1 and CDR2: SGHRS and YFSETQ. Trimming shortened V by 0 bases and J by 2 bases, and 8 bases separated the two germline ends. CDR3 residues: CASSLAGGTNEKLFF. Partial CDR3 DNA: TGCGCCAGCAGCTTGGCGGGGGGCACTAATGAAAAA.

This clone showed up just a few times. The DNA ends 3 residues before the CDR3 does, and the rest of the CDR3 is filled in from the germline J gene. The chain uses TRBV7-6 and TRBJ1-2; a possible D gene is TRBD1 (6 bases). V lost 6 bases and J lost 7, with 12 bases in between. The germline CDR1 and CDR2 sequences are SGHVS and FNYEAQ. This CDR3 has 12 residues. The covered CDR3 bases are TGTGCCAGCAGTCCAGGGGTAGCTGGC. This encodes CASSPGVAG. The complete CDR3 reads CASSPGVAGYTF.

This clone was observed at least ten times. Read sequence stops 3 residues before the CDR3 end, and the germline J gene provides the missing end. The chain uses TRBV7-2 and TRBJ1-6; 7 bases fit TRBD1. This CDR3 has 15 residues. Germline lookup yields CDR1 SGHTA and CDR2 FQGNSA. V gave up 5 bases and J gave up 9 bases; unmatched junction bases: 10. CDR3 loop: CASSPDRVGVSPLHF. CDR3 bases read: TGTGCCAGCAGCCCTGACAGGGTCGGCGTTTCACCC.

Only a few counts were recorded for this clone. Sequencing ends 3 residues short of the CDR3 end; the germline J gene provides the rest. The chain combines TRBV7-2 with TRBJ2-1; TRBD1 matches 7 bases. Trimming at V came to 1 base and at J to 1 base, leaving 1 base not matched to a gene. The CDR3 spans 15 residues. Germline lookup yields CDR1 SGHTA and CDR2 FQGNSA. The sequenced part of the CDR3 DNA is TGTGCCAGCAGCTTAGGACAGGGATCCTACAATGAG. Its translation is CASSLGQGSYNE. The entire CDR3 protein reads CASSLGQGSYNEQFF.

Concerning this clone itself: The read gets to within 3 residues of the CDR3 end, and the germline J gene fills in the rest. The chain links TRBV13 to TRBJ2-7, with TRBD2 identical over 9 bases. CDR1 PRHDT and CDR2 FYEKMQ come from the germline V gene (reference sequence). Trimming cost V 2 bases and J 2 bases; bases outside gene matches: 4. The CDR3 sequence is 15 residues long. CDR3 bases read: TGTGCCAGCAGCTTACGACTAGCGGACACCTACGAG. It yields the protein CASSLRLADTYE. The complete CDR3 sequence is CASSLRLADTYEQYF.

This clone was seen only a few times. A much larger clone sits a single nucleotide away, making a read error possible. The sequenced part of the CDR3 DNA is TGTGCCAGCAGTGTTGGACAGGGAGGTCAGCCG. This codes for CASSVGQGGQP. The full CDR3 protein reads CASSVGQGGQPQYF. The rearrangement uses TRBV6-1 and TRBJ2-3, with 8 bases lining up with TRBD1. Read sequence stops 3 residues before the CDR3 end, and the germline J gene provides the missing end. Germline V gene sequence: CDR1 MNHNS, CDR2 SASEGT. This CDR3 region has 14 residues.

CDR3 residues: CASKGGTGSSYEQYF. CDR3 bases read: TGCGCCAGCAAGGGGGGGACAGGGAGCTCCTACGAG. The chain carries TRBV10-2 and TRBJ2-7, with 9 bases fitting TRBD1. Read sequence stops 3 residues before the CDR3 end, and the germline J gene provides the missing end. J lost 0 bases, V lost 7 bases, and 7 bases had no gene match. Looked up from germline, CDR1 is WSHSY and CDR2 is SAAADI. CDR3 length: 15 amino acids.

This clone came up many times. Sequencing ends 3 residues short of the CDR3 end; the germline J gene provides the rest. The chain couples TRBV30 to TRBJ2-1; 8 bases align to TRBD2. The junction had 9 bases not matched to a gene; V was cut back by 1 base and J by 4 bases. The germline CDR1 and CDR2 sequences are GTSNPN and SVGIG (reference sequence). The CDR3 has 16 amino acids. CDR3 bases read: TGTGCCTGGAGTGCCCCGAGGGCGGGAGGTTACAATGAG. Amino acid sequence: CAWSAPRAGGYNE. The whole CDR3 protein reads CAWSAPRAGGYNEQFF.

Comments on this clone: The read stops 3 residues short of the end of the CDR3; the missing end is completed from the germline J gene. The rearrangement links TRBV20-1 to TRBJ2-7, with 8 nucleotides matching TRBD2. The length of the CDR3 is 14 residues. The V gene end was trimmed by 5 bases and the J gene end by 4 bases; junction bases not matched to a gene: 10. Germline CDR1 DFQATT, CDR2 SNEGSKA (reference sequence). The CDR3 region is CSALRASGWYEQYF. CDR3 DNA, as far as it was read: TGCAGTGCTCTCAGGGCTAGCGGGTGGTACGAG.

This clone was seen ten or more times. The read gets to within 3 residues of the CDR3 end, and the germline J gene fills in the rest. The chain joins TRBV2 to TRBJ2-5; D not certain. V dropped 2 bases and J dropped 1 base, with 8 bases sitting between them. The germline gives CDR1 SNHLY, CDR2 FYNNEI. This CDR3 is 14 amino acids long. The sequenced CDR3 bases are TGTGCCAGCAGTGAAAGGCGGAGCCAAGAGACC. Its protein is CASSERRSQET. The whole CDR3 region reads CASSERRSQETQYF.

This clone was found many times. The CDR3 is cut off 3 residues early in the read; its end comes from the germline J gene. This chain connects TRBV10-3 to TRBJ2-1; TRBD2 matches 9 bases. Germline CDR1 and CDR2: ENHRY and SYGVKD. This CDR3 spans 14 amino acids. V gave up 3 bases and J gave up 9 bases; unmatched junction bases: 6. Partial CDR3 DNA: TGTGCCATCAGTGAATTAGCGGGGGAAGGTGAG. This gives the protein CAISELAGEGE. The whole CDR3 sequence reads CAISELAGEGEQFF.

In its sample, this clone was seen many times. The read finishes 3 residues shy of the CDR3 end, and the germline J gene is used to complete it. The chain links TRBV20-1 to TRBJ2-3; D is perhaps TRBD2 (6 bases). The germline gives CDR1 DFQATT, CDR2 SNEGSKA (reference sequence). The CDR3 loop spans 12 amino acids. The sequenced CDR3 bases are TGCAGTGTGGAGGGGTGGGGAGAGACG. It codes for CSVEGWGET. The whole CDR3 sequence is CSVEGWGETQYF.

A note on this clone: The read halts 3 residues ahead of the CDR3 end, with the missing end drawn from the germline J gene. This chain links TRBV5-1 with TRBJ2-3, with 7 positions matching TRBD1. CDR3 length: 15 amino acids. Germline assignment: CDR1 SGHRS and CDR2 YFSETQ. CDR3 amino acids: CASSLAGTVQETQYF. The CDR3 DNA, read in part, is TGCGCCAGCAGCTTGGCCGGGACAGTCCAAGAGACG.

This clone was seen at least ten times. The read comes to an end 3 residues before the CDR3 does, leaving the germline J gene to fill in the end. Other DNA sequences in the sample encode the same CDR3. The chain combines TRBV6-1 with TRBJ1-3, with D maybe TRBD1 (5 bases). The CDR3 sequence is 13 residues long. Germline CDR1 and CDR2: MNHNS and SASEGT. Deletions cut 3 bases from V and 4 bases from J, with 7 bases between. Incomplete CDR3 DNA: TGTGCCAGCAGTGATTGGACAGGAAACACC. Protein product: CASSDWTGNT. The complete CDR3 protein is CASSDWTGNTIYF.

This clone was recorded at least ten times. The read terminates 3 residues before the CDR3 end, so the remaining end is supplied by the germline J gene. This rearrangement joins TRBV5-1 to TRBJ2-5, with 9 nucleotides matching TRBD2. The CDR3 has 16 residues. The V gene's germline CDR1 is SGHRS and CDR2 YFSETQ. V lost 0 bases, J lost 5 bases, and 8 bases stayed unmatched. The DNA read from the CDR3 is TGCGCCAGCAGCTTGGGATTTGCGGGAGGGCTCGAGACC. It encodes CASSLGFAGGLET. The CDR3 as a whole reads CASSLGFAGGLETQYF.

This clone was counted ten times or more. The read ends 3 residues early relative to the CDR3; the germline J gene fills the gap. J is TRBJ2-3 and V is TRBV24-1, with a possible D match to TRBD2 (5 bases). Germline CDR1 is KGHDR and CDR2 is SFDVKD. V lost 4 bases, J lost 1 base, and 14 bases lay in between. This CDR3 region has 16 residues. CDR3 sequence: CATSDPADLRTDTQYF. The sequenced CDR3 bases are TGTGCCACCAGTGACCCTGCGGACTTGCGCACAGATACG.

In this sample, this clone turned up many times. The read ends 3 residues before the CDR3 terminus; that terminus is restored from the germline J gene. The chain links TRBV18 to TRBJ2-7; TRBD2 matches at 8 bases. Germline CDR1 KGHSH, CDR2 LQKENI. V trimming: 0 bases; J trimming: 4 bases; junction bases outside the gene matches: 5. CDR3 size: 15 residues. The covered CDR3 bases are TGTGCCAGCTCACCACCTTCAGCGGGAGCTTACGAG. This sequence encodes CASSPPSAGAYE. The complete CDR3 reads CASSPPSAGAYEQYF.

This clone has a count of ten or more. The read ends 3 residues early relative to the CDR3; the germline J gene fills the gap. V is TRBV5-4 and J is TRBJ2-3, with 7 bases aligning to TRBD2. This CDR3 has 14 residues. Germline-derived CDR1 and CDR2 are SGHNT and YYREEE (reference sequence). After removal of 2 bases from V and 1 base from J, the junction contained 1 base not matched to a gene. Partial CDR3 DNA: TGTGCCAGCAGCTTCCGGGGGGGCACAGATACG. Protein sequence: CASSFRGGTDT. The full CDR3 sequence reads CASSFRGGTDTQYF.

Concerning this clone itself: The read terminates 3 residues ahead of where the CDR3 ends, so the germline J gene completes it. The chain links TRBV19 to TRBJ1-4; tentatively, D is TRBD1 (5 bases). Germline V gives CDR1 LNHDA, CDR2 SQIVND (reference sequence). The V end was cut by 4 bases, the J end by 10 bases, with 19 bases between. The CDR3 spans 15 residues. The CDR3 DNA, read in part, is TGTGCCAGTAGTAACGGGCAGGGAAGGGCTGGAAAA. Translating gives CASSNGQGRAGK. The full-length CDR3 reads as CASSNGQGRAGKLFF.

This clone was seen ten or more times. The CDR3 is cut off 3 residues early in the read; its end comes from the germline J gene. This chain connects TRBV2 to TRBJ2-7; D remains unclear. The V end was cut by 7 bases, the J end by 3 bases, with 13 bases between. Germline V gene sequence: CDR1 SNHLY, CDR2 FYNNEI. The CDR3 spans 13 residues. CDR3 DNA (partial): TGTGCCAGCAAGTTTCGGCTAGTCTACGAG. Protein: CASKFRLVYE. The full CDR3 protein is CASKFRLVYEQYF.

This clone was seen many times. The CDR3 extends 3 residues past the end of the read, so its final part is completed from the germline J gene. V and J are TRBV20-1 and TRBJ2-7; a possible D gene is TRBD2 (6 bases). V lost 2 bases and J lost 3, with 14 bases in between. Per the germline V gene, CDR1 is DFQATT and CDR2 is SNEGSKA (reference sequence). This CDR3 spans 14 amino acids. The CDR3 bases that were read are TGCAGTGCTAGAACGGCGGGGCCGGGCTACGAG. Translation gives CSARTAGPGYE. The whole CDR3 sequence is CSARTAGPGYEQYF.

This clone was observed at least ten times. The CDR3 goes on 3 residues after the read ends, and that part is filled in from the germline J gene. The J gene is TRBJ2-3, the V gene TRBV4-1; D is perhaps TRBD1 (6 bases). With 1 base removed from V and 2 bases from J, the gap between germline ends came to 13 bases. CDR1 and CDR2 (germline): MGHRA, YSYEKL. The CDR3 length is 16 residues. Here the CDR3 reads CASSQGQGRYTDTQYF. Partial CDR3 DNA: TGCGCCAGCAGCCAAGGTCAGGGGCGTTACACAGATACG.

This clone was recorded at least ten times. From the germline J gene comes the end of the CDR3, since the read stops 3 residues before it. The gene calls are TRBV14 and TRBJ2-3; 10 bases are a match to TRBD2. CDR1 and CDR2 from the germline V gene are SGHDN and FVKESK. This CDR3 has 16 amino acids. After removal of 3 bases from V and 2 bases from J, the junction contained 5 bases not matched to a gene. The CDR3 here is CASSHASGGFTDTQYF. CDR3 DNA, as far as it was read: TGTGCCAGCAGCCACGCTAGCGGGGGATTCACAGATACG.

This clone was observed at least ten times. The read is 3 residues too short to cover the CDR3 end, so that end is filled in from the germline J gene. The chain is built from TRBV10-3 and TRBJ2-2, with 9 bases fitting TRBD1. The germline gives CDR1 ENHRY, CDR2 SYGVKD. V dropped 6 bases and J dropped 4; count of bases not matched to a gene: 9. The CDR3 contains 16 residues. The CDR3 loop is CAISTGTGSVTGELFF. The CDR3 bases that were read are TGTGCCATCAGCACCGGGACAGGGTCGGTCACCGGGGAG.

On this clone: The read ends 3 residues shy of where the CDR3 ends; the end is completed using the germline J gene. The chain joins TRBV7-9 to TRBJ1-2; maybe TRBD1 (6 bases). V dropped 5 bases and J dropped 6 bases, with 13 bases sitting between them. CDR1 and CDR2 (germline): SEHNR, FQNEAQ (reference sequence). The CDR3 has 13 amino acids. The part of the CDR3 DNA that was read is TGTGCCAGCAGCCAGGACAGTTTACATGGC. Amino acids: CASSQDSLHG. The whole CDR3 protein reads CASSQDSLHGYTF.

Remarks on this clone: The read finishes 3 residues shy of the CDR3 end, and the germline J gene is used to complete it. The rearrangement links TRBV2 to TRBJ2-2; D might be TRBD1 or TRBD2, each matching 7 bases. The CDR3 sequence is 15 residues long. Per the germline V gene, CDR1 is SNHLY and CDR2 is FYNNEI. V lost 10 bases, J lost 7 bases, and 22 bases lay in between. CDR3 protein: CATEAGQRGGGELFF. Partial CDR3 DNA: TGTGCCACCGAAGCGGGACAGCGTGGCGGCGGGGAG.

This clone was detected a few times. The CDR3 end is not reached by the read, which stops 3 residues before it; the germline J gene fills it in. V usage is TRBV5-1 and J usage is TRBJ2-2; TRBD1 matches 8 bases. CDR3 size: 16 residues. Germline V lookup: CDR1 SGHRS, CDR2 YFSETQ. The junction had 9 bases not matched to a gene; V was cut back by 3 bases and J by 5 bases. The CDR3 sequence is CASSYAGQALTGELFF. The CDR3 bases that were read are TGCGCCAGCAGCTACGCGGGACAGGCGTTAACCGGGGAG.